The T cell receptor (beta chain) described here comes from a study of T cells in Graves' hyperthyroidism and ophthalmopathy. TCR beta CDR3 regions were amplified from RNA. The HTBI set primed first-round TCR CDR3 RT-PCR. TCRdb recomputed calls from the multiplex PCR reads with MiXCR, one row per CDR3 protein. Here the sample spans 350,000 or so distinct CDR3 sequences, 20% to 25% being singletons. The study left out patients who had uncontrolled infection, other autoimmune disease, pregnancy or lactation. To note about this clonotype: Antigen specificity is unknown. At one end the junction does not follow the germline gene, possibly because of a read error.

Study-wide results and limits: Appearing also in blood were most of the thyroid clonotypes expanded above 0.001.

CDR3 size: 19 residues. The V gene's germline CDR1 is MNHEY and CDR2 SMNVEV (reference sequence). The sequence derives from a woman between 50 and 59 years old with Graves' hyperthyroidism. The rearrangement uses TRBV27 and TRBJ1-6; D unclear. The sequenced material came from blood. The CDR3 here is CASSLGSGGVRFGNSPIHF. CDR3 bases: TGTGCCAGCAGTTTAGGGAGTGGTGGGGTACGCTTCGGGAATTCACCCATCCACTTT.